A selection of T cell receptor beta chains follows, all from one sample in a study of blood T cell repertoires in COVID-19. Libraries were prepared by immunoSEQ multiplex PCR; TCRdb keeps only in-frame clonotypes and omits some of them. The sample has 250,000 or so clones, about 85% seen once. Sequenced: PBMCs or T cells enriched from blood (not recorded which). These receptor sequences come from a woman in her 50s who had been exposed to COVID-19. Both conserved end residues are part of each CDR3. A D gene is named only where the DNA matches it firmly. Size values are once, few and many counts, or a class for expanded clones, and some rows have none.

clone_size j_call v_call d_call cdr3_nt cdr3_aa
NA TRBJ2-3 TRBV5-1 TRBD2 TGCGCCAGCAGCCTAAGACTAGCGGGGGGCACAGATACGCAGTATTTT CASSLRLAGGTDTQYF
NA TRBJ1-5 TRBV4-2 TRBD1 TGTGCCAGCAGCCAAGATCAGGGGGACAATCAGCCCCAGCATTTT CASSQDQGDNQPQHF
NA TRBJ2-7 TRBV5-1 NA TGCGCCAGCCGAAGGGGGGGGGATCCCTACGAGCAGTACTTC CASRRGGDPYEQYF
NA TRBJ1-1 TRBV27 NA TGTGCCAGCAGTTTTGAAGGGGAGGACACTGAAGCTTTCTTT CASSFEGEDTEAFF
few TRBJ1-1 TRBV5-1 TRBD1 TGCGCCAGCATGGGACAGGGGGTTGAAGCTTTCTTT CASMGQGVEAFF
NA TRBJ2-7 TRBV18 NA TGTGCCAGCTCACAACTTCTCCCGGACGAGCAGTACTTC CASSQLLPDEQYF
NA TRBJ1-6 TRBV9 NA TGTGCCAGCAGCGATGGGCCCGGCCTTTCACCCCTCCACTTT CASSDGPGLSPLHF
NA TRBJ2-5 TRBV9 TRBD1 TGTGCCAGCAGCTCCACAGGGGTAGAGACCCAGTACTTC CASSSTGVETQYF
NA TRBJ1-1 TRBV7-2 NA TGTGCCAGCAGCAAAAGGGGACACCTCAACACTGAAGCTTTCTTT CASSKRGHLNTEAFF
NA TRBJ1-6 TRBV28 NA TGTGCCAGCAGTTTTCAGGGAGGAGCTACTTATAATTCACCCCTCCACTTT CASSFQGGATYNSPLHF
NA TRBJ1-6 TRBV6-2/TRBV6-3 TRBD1 TGTGCCAGCAGTTACTCCACAGGGGCCCTGGTGTCTTCACCCCTCCACTTT CASSYSTGALVSSPLHF
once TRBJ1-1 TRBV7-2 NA TGTGCCAGCAGCTTAAGCCCGCTGAACACTGAAGCTTTCTTT CASSLSPLNTEAFF
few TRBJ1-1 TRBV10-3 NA TGTGCCATCACCCCCGACAGGTGGGGCACTGAAGCTTTCTTT CAITPDRWGTEAFF
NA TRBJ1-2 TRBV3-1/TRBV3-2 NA TGTGCCAGCAGCTATCGCACAGGCTACTATGGCTACACCTTC CASSYRTGYYGYTF
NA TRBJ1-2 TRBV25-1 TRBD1 TGTGCCAGCAGTGAATATAACAGGGGTGGCTACACCTTC CASSEYNRGGYTF
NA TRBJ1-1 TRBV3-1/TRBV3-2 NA TGTGCCAGCAGCCGGCAGGGCCCTCTAGGGGACACTGAAGCTTTCTTT CASSRQGPLGDTEAFF
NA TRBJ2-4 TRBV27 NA TGTGCCAGCAGTTTATCGTCCGTAGCCAAAAACATTCAGTACTTC CASSLSSVAKNIQYF
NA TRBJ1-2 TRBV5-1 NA TGCGCCAGCAGCTCACCAGCGGACTATGGCTACACCTTC CASSSPADYGYTF
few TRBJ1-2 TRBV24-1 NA TGTGCCACCAGTGATGCGGACACTATCTATGGCTACACCTTC CATSDADTIYGYTF
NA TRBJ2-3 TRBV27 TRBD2 TGTGCCAGCAGTTTAAGGACTAGGGCAGATACGCAGTATTTT CASSLRTRADTQYF
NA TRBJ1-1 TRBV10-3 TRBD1 TGTGCCATCGGGACAGGGGGCAGAGGGAACACTGAAGCTTTCTTT CAIGTGGRGNTEAFF
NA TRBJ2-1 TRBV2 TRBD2 TGTGCCAGCAGTATAGCGGGGGGCCCTAGCTCCTACAATGAGCAGTTCTTC CASSIAGGPSSYNEQFF
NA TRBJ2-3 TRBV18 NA TGTGCCAGCTCACCAGAAAGAGACTTTCCACACACAGATACGCAGTATTTT CASSPERDFPHTDTQYF
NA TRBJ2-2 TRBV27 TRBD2 TGTGCCAGCAGTGTTTATAGCGGGGGGGCCCGTATCACCGGGGAGCTGTTTTTT CASSVYSGGARITGELFF
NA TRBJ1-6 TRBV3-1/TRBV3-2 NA TGTGCCAGCAGCCAACGTATGACAGCATCACCCCTCCACTTT CASSQRMTASPLHF
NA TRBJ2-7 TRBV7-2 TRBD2 TGTGCCAGCAGCTTACGGCTAGCGGTCTACGAGCAGTACTTC CASSLRLAVYEQYF
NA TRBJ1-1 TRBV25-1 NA TGTGCCAGCAGGCCCGCGGTTAGGGGGGGGAACACTGAAGCTTTCTTT CASRPAVRGGNTEAFF
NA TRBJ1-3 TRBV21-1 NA TGTGCCAGCAGCGCGGCCAGGACCTGGAGGGGAAACACCATATATTTT CASSAARTWRGNTIYF
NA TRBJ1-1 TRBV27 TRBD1 TGTGCCAGCAGTTTAGAGGGGACAGGTACCTCGCGGGGGAAAGCTTTCTTT CASSLEGTGTSRGKAFF
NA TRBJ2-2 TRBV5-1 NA TGCGCCAGCAGCTTCGAAACCGGGTCCCCGAACACCGGGGAGCTGTTTTTT CASSFETGSPNTGELFF
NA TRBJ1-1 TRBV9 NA TGTGCCAGCAGCGTAGGCCAGGACACTGAAGCTTCCTTT CASSVGQDTEASF
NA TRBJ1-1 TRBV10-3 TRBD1 TGTGCCATCAGCTCAACCGGGACAGGGGGGAACACTGAAGCTTTCTTT CAISSTGTGGNTEAFF
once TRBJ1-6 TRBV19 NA TGTGCCAGTAGAGCCAGATGGGCTGATAATTCACCCCTCCACTTT CASRARWADNSPLHF
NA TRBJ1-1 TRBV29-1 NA TGCAGCGTTGAAAAGGGAGGGAACACTGAAGCTTTCTTT CSVEKGGNTEAFF
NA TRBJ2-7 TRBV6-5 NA TGTGCCAGCAGCCCGGGTGACAGCGTAGAGCAGTACTTC CASSPGDSVEQYF
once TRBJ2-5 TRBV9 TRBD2 TGTGCCAGCAGCGTAGATAGCGGGGGGGCCGGGGAGACCCAGTACTTC CASSVDSGGAGETQYF
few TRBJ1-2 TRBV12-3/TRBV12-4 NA TGTGCCACAGGGGTCCGAGCTGGAGGCTACACCTTC CATGVRAGGYTF
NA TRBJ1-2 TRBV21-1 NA TGTGCCAGCAGCTCGTGGGGGGACAGGCCGAACTATGGCTACACCTTC CASSSWGDRPNYGYTF
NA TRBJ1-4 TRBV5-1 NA TGCGCCAGCAGCGCCAGGGTTAATGAAAAACTGTTTTTT CASSARVNEKLFF
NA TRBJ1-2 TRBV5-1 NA TGCGCCAGCAGCTTTGAAGGGGATGGCTACACCTTC CASSFEGDGYTF
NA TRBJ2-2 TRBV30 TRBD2 TGTGCCTGGAGACGGACTAGCGGGGTGATGGGGACCGGGGAGCTGTTTTTT CAWRRTSGVMGTGELFF
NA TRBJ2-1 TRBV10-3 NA TGTGCCATCAGTGCGTCCGGGACATCGAACAATGAGCAGTTCTTC CAISASGTSNNEQFF
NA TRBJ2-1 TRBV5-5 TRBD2 TGTGCCAGCAGCCGACTAGCGGGTTTATACAATGAGCAGTTCTTC CASSRLAGLYNEQFF
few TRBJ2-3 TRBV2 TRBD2 TGTGCCAGCAGCGGGACTAGCGGCACAGATACGCAGTATTTT CASSGTSGTDTQYF
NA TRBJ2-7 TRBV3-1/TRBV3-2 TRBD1 TGTGCCAGCAGCCAAGTCCCGGGACAGGGGGTCGAGCAGTACTTC CASSQVPGQGVEQYF
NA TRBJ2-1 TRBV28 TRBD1 TGTGCCAGCAGTCGACAGGGGGCCGCCTACAATGAGCAGTTCTTC CASSRQGAAYNEQFF
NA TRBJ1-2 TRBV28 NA TGTGCCTCCTCGGGTGAAGACTACACCTTC CASSGEDYTF
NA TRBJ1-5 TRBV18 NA TGTGCCAGCTCACTGGCACAGGGATTTGATCAGCCCCAGCATTTT CASSLAQGFDQPQHF
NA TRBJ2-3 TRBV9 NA TGTGCCAGCAGCGCCTCGGGGGGCCCAGATACGCAGTATTTT CASSASGGPDTQYF
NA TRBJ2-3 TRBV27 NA TGTGCCAGCAGCCTCCGAGGTCCCGGGGGACGCACAGATACGCAGTATTTT CASSLRGPGGRTDTQYF
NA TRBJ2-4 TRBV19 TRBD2 TGTGCCAGTAGTGAGGGGCGGGGGAGGCCAGCCAAAAACATTCAGTACTTC CASSEGRGRPAKNIQYF
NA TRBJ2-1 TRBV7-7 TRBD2 TGTGCCAGCAGCTTAACTAGCGGGGCTGGCAATGAGCAGTTCTTC CASSLTSGAGNEQFF
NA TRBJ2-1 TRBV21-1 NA TGTGCCAGCAGTCGGGAGCAGTTCTTC CASSREQFF
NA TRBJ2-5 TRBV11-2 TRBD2 TGTGCCAGCAGCTCTTCTAGCGGCCAAGAGACCCAGTACTTC CASSSSSGQETQYF
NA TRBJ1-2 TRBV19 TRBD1 TGTGCCAGTAGTTCCTATGGACAGGGGGCCGGCTATGGCTACACCTTC CASSSYGQGAGYGYTF
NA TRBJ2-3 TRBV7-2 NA TGTGCCAGCAGCTCCGAGGCGCGGGTCACAGATACGCAGTATTTT CASSSEARVTDTQYF
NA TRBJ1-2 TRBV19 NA TGTGCCAGTAGTATAGCCCCCCGGGGGTATTATGGCTACACCTTC CASSIAPRGYYGYTF
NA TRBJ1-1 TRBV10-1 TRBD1 TGCGCCAGCAGTCCGGGACAGGGGGGCTTGAACACTGAAGCTTTCTTT CASSPGQGGLNTEAFF
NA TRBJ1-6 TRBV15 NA TGTGCCACCAGCAGAGTAAGGTGGCAGGGGTATAATTCACCCCTCCACTTT CATSRVRWQGYNSPLHF
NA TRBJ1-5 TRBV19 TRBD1 TGTGCCAGTAGCCTGACAGGGAACAATCAGCCCCAGCATTTT CASSLTGNNQPQHF